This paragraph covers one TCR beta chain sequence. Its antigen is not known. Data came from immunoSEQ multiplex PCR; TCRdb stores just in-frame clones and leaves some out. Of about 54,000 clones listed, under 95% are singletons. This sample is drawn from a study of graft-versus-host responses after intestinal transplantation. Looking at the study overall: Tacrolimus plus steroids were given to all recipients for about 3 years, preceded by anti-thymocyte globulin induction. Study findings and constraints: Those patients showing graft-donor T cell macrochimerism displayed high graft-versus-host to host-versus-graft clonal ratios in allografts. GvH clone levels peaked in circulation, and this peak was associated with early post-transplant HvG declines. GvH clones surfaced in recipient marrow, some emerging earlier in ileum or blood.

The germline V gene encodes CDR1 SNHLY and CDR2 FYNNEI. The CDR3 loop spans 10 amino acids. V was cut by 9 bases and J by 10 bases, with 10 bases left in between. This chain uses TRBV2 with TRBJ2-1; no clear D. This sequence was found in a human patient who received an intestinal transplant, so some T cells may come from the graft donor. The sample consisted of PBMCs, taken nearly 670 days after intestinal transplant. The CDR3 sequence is CASRQSEQFF. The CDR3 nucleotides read TGTGCCAGTCGCCAATCCGAGCAGTTCTTC.